This TCR beta chain was recorded in a study of control samples from healthy donors and cancer patients. This clone appeared once. The assay was immunoSEQ multiplex PCR, and TCRdb's table has in-frame clones only and misses some. In the table there are about 51,000 clones, approximately 91% of which are singletons. From germline, CDR1 is DFQATT and CDR2 SNEGSKA (reference sequence). The V end lost 6 bases, the J end lost 3 bases, and 9 bases lay between the germline ends. This CDR3 region has 11 residues. The sample comprised PBMCs. The rearrangement joins TRBV20-1 to TRBJ2-7, with a possible D match to TRBD1 (6 bases). The clonotype originates from a man aged 50 to 59 with head and neck cancer. CDR3 sequence: CSAEQGYEQYF. CDR3 nucleotides: TGCAGTGCCGAACAGGGCTACGAGCAGTACTTC.